Below, one T cell receptor (beta chain) is given with its context. V lost 5 bases and J lost 9; bases outside the gene matches: 7. Germline V gene sequence: CDR1 SGHVS, CDR2 FQNEAQ. The length of the CDR3 is 13 residues. The data belong to a study of blood T cell repertoires in COVID-19. Study-level background: From the United States, Italy and Spain came samples of acute and convalescent COVID-19. T cells, B-cell-depleted T cells, or PBMCs supplied cDNA or gDNA.

Authors' processing steps: Estimated nucleated cell counts came from reference gene primer amplification. Assay: immunoSEQ multiplex PCR; the TCRdb copy retains only in-frame clones and omits some. The V and J calls and clone size were taken over from that table, and D and trimming were inferred from the DNA. The table includes 200,000 or so clones, roughly 80% detected once. Sequencing used peripheral blood. This TCR derives from a man aged 60-69 years with active or convalescent COVID-19. The V and J genes are TRBV7-8 and TRBJ1-5; 7 bases align to TRBD1. The CDR3: CASSPDRVWPQHF. CDR3 coding DNA: TGTGCCAGCAGCCCCGACAGGGTATGGCCCCAGCATTTT.